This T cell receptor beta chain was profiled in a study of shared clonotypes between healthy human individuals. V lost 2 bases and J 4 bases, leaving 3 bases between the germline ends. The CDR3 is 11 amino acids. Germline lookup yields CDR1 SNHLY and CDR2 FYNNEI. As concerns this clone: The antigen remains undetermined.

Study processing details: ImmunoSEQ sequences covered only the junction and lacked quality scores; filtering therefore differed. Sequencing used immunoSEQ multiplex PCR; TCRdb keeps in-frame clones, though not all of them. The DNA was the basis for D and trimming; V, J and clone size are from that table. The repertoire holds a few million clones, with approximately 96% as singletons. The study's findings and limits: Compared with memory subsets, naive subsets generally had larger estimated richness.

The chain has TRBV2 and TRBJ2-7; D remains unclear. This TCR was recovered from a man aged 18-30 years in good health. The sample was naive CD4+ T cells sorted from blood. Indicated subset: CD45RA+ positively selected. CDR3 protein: CASSEQYEQYF. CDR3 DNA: TGTGCCAGCAGTGAACAGTACGAGCAGTACTTC. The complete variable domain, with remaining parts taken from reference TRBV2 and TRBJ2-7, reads EPEVTQTPSHQVTQMGQEVILRCVPISNHLYFYWYRQILGQKVEFLVSFYNNEISEKSEIFDDQFSVERPDGSNFTLKIRSTKLEDSAMYFCASSEQYEQYFGPGTRLTVT.